This TCR beta chain was recorded in a study of shared clonotypes between healthy human individuals. Generated by immunoSEQ multiplex PCR, the TCRdb table keeps only in-frame clones and is missing some. The repertoire holds over a million clones, more than 95% seen once, with roughly 1.2% in the top ten. Germline CDR1 reads SGHRS; CDR2 reads YFSETQ. The CDR3 contains 16 residues. Trimming cost V 1 base and J 4 bases, with 17 bases left between them. The receptor was isolated from a man younger than 45 in good health. The rearrangement uses TRBV5-1 and TRBJ1-2, with D perhaps TRBD1 (5 bases). Sequenced: naive CD4+ T cells sorted from blood. This sample's subset: CD45RA+ positively selected. In nucleotides, the CDR3 is TGCGCCAGCAGCTTGCGGGCGGGGACCCCCCCCTATGGCTACACCTTC. Translated, it gives CASSLRAGTPPYGYTF. Based on the CDR3 plus reference TRBV5-1 and TRBJ1-2, the full variable domain is KAGVTQTPRYLIKTRGQQVTLSCSPISGHRSVSWYQQTPGQGLQFLFEYFSETQRNKGNFPGRFSGRQFSNSRSEMNVSTLELGDSALYLCASSLRAGTPPYGYTFGSGTRLTVV.